This T cell receptor (beta chain) was obtained from a study of shared clonotypes between healthy human individuals. With 0 bases removed from V and 3 bases from J, the gap between germline ends came to 8 bases. Germline-derived CDR1 and CDR2 are SGHRS and YFSETQ. The CDR3 runs to 14 residues. The assay was immunoSEQ multiplex PCR, and TCRdb's table has in-frame clones only and misses some. Of about 1,500,000 clones in the sample, roughly 96% were seen once. The donor population consisted of healthy HIV-negative adults with no recent acute infections or vaccinations. A note on this clone: This CDR3 is also generated by other DNA sequences in the sample.

This chain connects TRBV5-1 to TRBJ2-3; no clear D. Sequenced material: naive CD4+ T cells sorted from blood. Subset given: CD45RA+ positively selected. This TCR was sampled from a man in his thirties or forties in good health. CDR3 sequence (DNA): TGCGCCAGCAGCTTGGGAGGATATACAGATACGCAGTATTTT. It is translated as CASSLGGYTDTQYF.